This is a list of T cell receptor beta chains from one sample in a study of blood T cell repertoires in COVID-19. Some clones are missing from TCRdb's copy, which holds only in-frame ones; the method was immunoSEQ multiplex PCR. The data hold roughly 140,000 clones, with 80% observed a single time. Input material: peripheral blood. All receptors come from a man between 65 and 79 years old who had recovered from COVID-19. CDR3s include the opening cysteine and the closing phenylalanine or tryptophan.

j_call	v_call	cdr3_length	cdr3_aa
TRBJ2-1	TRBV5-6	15	CASSPGGGVYNEQFF
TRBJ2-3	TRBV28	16	CASISGLAGPLDTQYF
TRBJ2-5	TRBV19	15	CASSMGLALQETQYF
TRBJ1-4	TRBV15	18	CATSRDRGTGWANEKLFF
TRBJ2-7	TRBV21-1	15	CASSKVSSGGYEQYF
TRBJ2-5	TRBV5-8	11	CASSNGRTQYF
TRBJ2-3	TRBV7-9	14	CASSLSSGRNTQYF
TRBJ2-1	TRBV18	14	CASSPQRDFREQFF
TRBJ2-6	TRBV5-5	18	CASSIRDKSFSGANVLTF
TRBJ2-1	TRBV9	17	CASSLTFGLATYNEQFF
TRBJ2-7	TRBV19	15	CASSYLLAGENEQYF
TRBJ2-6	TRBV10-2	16	CASSEYSGAGANVLTF
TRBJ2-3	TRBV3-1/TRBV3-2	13	CASSQVGGWTQYF
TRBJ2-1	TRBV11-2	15	CASNQRLAGGNEQFF
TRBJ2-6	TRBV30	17	CAWSRRAGAAGANVLTF
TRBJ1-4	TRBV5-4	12	CASSLFGEKLFF
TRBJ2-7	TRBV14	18	CASSQDPTWTSGISGQYF
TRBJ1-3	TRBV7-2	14	CASSLRAQDDTIYF
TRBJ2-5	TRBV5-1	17	CASSLRTSGSLWETQYF
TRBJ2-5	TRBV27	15	CASSFRGLAGETQYF
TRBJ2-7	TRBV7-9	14	CASSSSGGDLEQYF
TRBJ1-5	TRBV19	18	CASSIDRGEGQENQPQHF
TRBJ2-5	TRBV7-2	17	CASSPGLAGGNVETQYF
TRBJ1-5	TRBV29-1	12	CSVAEGFQPQHF
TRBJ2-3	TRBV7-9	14	CASSLTLETDTQYF
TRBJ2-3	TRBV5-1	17	CASSPTSLAGATDTQYF
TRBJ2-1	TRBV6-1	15	CASSVAGGVFDEQFF
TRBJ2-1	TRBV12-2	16	CASRLEPSGSSNEQFF
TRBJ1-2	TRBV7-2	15	CASSYEDRSYYGYTF
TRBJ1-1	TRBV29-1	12	CSVAAGYTEAFF
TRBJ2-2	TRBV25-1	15	CASSRGSANTGELFF
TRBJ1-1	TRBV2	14	CASRDGQGPGEAFF
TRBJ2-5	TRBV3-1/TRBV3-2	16	CASSPGLAGAKETQYF
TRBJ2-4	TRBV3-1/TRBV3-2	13	CASSQPGRNIQYF
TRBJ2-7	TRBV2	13	CASSPAGGYEQYF
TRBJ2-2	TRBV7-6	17	CASSLGTSGIWTGELFF
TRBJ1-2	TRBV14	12	CASSQVRDGYTF
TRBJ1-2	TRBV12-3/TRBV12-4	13	CASSLSNSYGYTF
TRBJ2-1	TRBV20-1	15	CSASLRKGPYNEQFF
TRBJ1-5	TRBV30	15	CAWSPRGVRGQPQHF
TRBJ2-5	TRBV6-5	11	CASTSQWTQYF
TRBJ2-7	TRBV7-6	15	CASSRFSGSVNEQYF
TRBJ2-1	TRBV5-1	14	CASSLAPGTPEQFF
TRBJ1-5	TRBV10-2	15	CASSDPGGDGEPQHF
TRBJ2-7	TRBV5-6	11	CASSLGQKQYF
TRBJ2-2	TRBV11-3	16	CASSLDWRLGTGELFF
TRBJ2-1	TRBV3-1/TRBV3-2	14	CASSRGLAGNEQFF
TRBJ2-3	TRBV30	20	CAWSSPTRLAGAGSTDTQYF
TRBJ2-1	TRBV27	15	CASSLTSGSHNEQFF
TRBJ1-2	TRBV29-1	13	CSVEAQGPHGYTF
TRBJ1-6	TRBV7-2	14	CASSLFMGGSPLHF
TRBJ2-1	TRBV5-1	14	CATKLAGGPNEQFF
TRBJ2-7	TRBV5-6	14	CASSFDPLRGEQYF
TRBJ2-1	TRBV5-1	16	CASSLEGGISYNEQFF
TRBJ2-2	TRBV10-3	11	CAISDFGELFF
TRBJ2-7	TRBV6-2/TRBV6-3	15	CASSTFGTASYEQYF
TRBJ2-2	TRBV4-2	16	CASSPRVGVGTGELFF
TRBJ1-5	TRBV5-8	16	CASSLGTGESNQPQHF